This entry is about one T cell receptor (beta chain). What it binds is not known. These data are taken from a study of graft-versus-host responses after intestinal transplantation. General observations from the study: Among recipient marrow samples, GvH clones were found; some appeared first in ileum or blood. Some patients had graft-donor T cell macrochimerism, and their allografts showed high graft-versus-host to host-versus-graft clonal ratios.

Sequencing was performed with immunoSEQ multiplex PCR; in TCRdb, only in-frame clones are kept and a portion is missing. The table has under 20,000 clones, around nine tenths seen once. The CDR3 contains 17 residues. V was pared by 6 bases and J by 1 base, with 19 bases between. Germline CDR1 is WNHNN and CDR2 is SYGVQD (reference sequence). The V and J genes are TRBV10-1 and TRBJ2-4, with D perhaps being TRBD1 or TRBD2 (5 bases each). Sequencing was performed on PBMCs, taken just over 230 days after intestinal transplant. The sequence was collected from a human patient who received an intestinal transplant, so some T cells may come from the graft donor. The chain's CDR3 is CASSPTGQLGAKNIQYF. The CDR3 DNA is TGCGCCAGCAGCCCCACCGGACAACTAGGGGCCAAAAACATTCAGTACTTC.